A selection of T cell receptor beta chains follows, all from one sample in a study of T-cell reconstitution after alpha-beta-depleted transplantation in children. Each CDR3 protein is one row after TCRdb ran MiXCR on the PCR reads. The sample lists about 340,000 distinct CDR3 sequences; 9% to 12% were seen once. Sequenced material: PBMCs from the stem cell graft donor, taken from the stem cell graft. The receptor source for this set is a human donor who donated a stem cell graft to a child with acute lymphoblastic leukemia. Each CDR3 is given with its conserved first and last residue. A D gene is named only where the DNA matches it firmly. Some rows mark clone size as missing; the rest say once, few, many or name a class of expanded clone.

v_call,d_call,j_call,clone_size,cdr3_aa,cdr3_nt
TRBV7-2,TRBD1,TRBJ2-7,few,CASSPWDRTYEQYF,TGTGCCAGCAGCCCCTGGGACAGAACCTACGAGCAGTACTTC
TRBV28,NA,TRBJ2-6,many,CASYDGAGANVLTF,TGTGCCAGTTACGACGGGGCTGGGGCCAACGTCCTGACTTTC
TRBV5-5,TRBD1,TRBJ1-3,few,CACERDRPFSGNTIYF,TGTGCCTGCGAACGGGACAGACCCTTCTCTGGAAACACCATATATTTT
TRBV6-2/TRBV6-3,NA,TRBJ2-7,NA,CASSYPEVHYEQYF,TGTGCCAGCAGTTATCCGGAGGTGCACTACGAGCAGTACTTC
TRBV11-2,TRBD2,TRBJ2-1,few,CASSLRTRVYEQFF,TGTGCCAGCAGCCTCCGGACTAGAGTCTATGAGCAGTTCTTC
TRBV20-1,TRBD1,TRBJ2-7,NA,CSAANRDRGLSYSYEQYF,TGCAGTGCTGCTAACCGGGACAGGGGACTATCTTACTCCTACGAGCAGTACTTC
TRBV12-3/TRBV12-4,NA,TRBJ2-2,many,CASSSTGNTGELFF,TGTGCCAGCAGTTCGACAGGGAACACCGGGGAGCTGTTTTTT
TRBV5-5,NA,TRBJ2-2,many,CASSLVIGPRTGELFF,TGTGCCAGCAGCTTGGTGATCGGCCCGAGGACCGGGGAGCTGTTTTTT
TRBV3-1,TRBD2,TRBJ2-2,NA,CASSRAGRNTGELFF,TGTGCCAGCAGTCGAGCGGGACGTAACACCGGGGAGCTGTTTTTT
TRBV24-1,NA,TRBJ2-3,NA,CATSDLIRGTDTQYF,TGTGCCACCAGTGATTTGATCAGAGGAACAGATACGCAGTATTTT
TRBV6-2/TRBV6-3,NA,TRBJ2-7,few,CASSYSLVYEQYF,TGTGCCAGCAGTTACTCCCTCGTCTACGAGCAGTACTTC
TRBV7-3,NA,TRBJ2-1,NA,CASSSTRSSYNEQFF,TGTGCCAGCAGCTCAACTAGGAGCTCCTACAATGAGCAGTTCTTC
TRBV20-1,NA,TRBJ2-5,many,CSARLQRGDRQETQYF,TGCAGTGCTAGACTCCAAAGGGGAGACAGACAAGAGACCCAGTACTTC
TRBV20-1,TRBD2,TRBJ2-5,many,CSARDRGTSRETQYF,TGCAGTGCTAGAGATAGGGGGACTAGCAGAGAGACCCAGTACTTC
TRBV4-1,TRBD2,TRBJ2-3,NA,CASSQLAGAIDTQYF,TGCGCCAGCAGCCAACTAGCGGGAGCTATTGATACGCAGTATTTT
TRBV12-3/TRBV12-4,TRBD1,TRBJ2-2,NA,CASRDRGRSTGELFF,TGTGCCAGTAGGGACAGGGGGAGAAGCACCGGGGAGCTGTTTTTT
TRBV20-1,NA,TRBJ1-1,few,CSAKYGGMNTEAFF,TGCAGTGCTAAATACGGGGGGATGAACACTGAAGCTTTCTTT
TRBV7-2,NA,TRBJ1-1,many,CASSLDRNTEAFF,TGTGCCAGCAGCTTAGACAGGAACACTGAAGCTTTCTTT
TRBV12-3/TRBV12-4,NA,TRBJ2-5,few,CASSLYLAPSVPQETQYF,TGTGCCAGCAGTTTATACTTGGCGCCCTCTGTCCCCCAAGAGACCCAGTACTTC
TRBV5-1,NA,TRBJ2-1,many,CASTGSSYNEQFF,TGCGCCAGCACCGGGTCCTCCTACAATGAGCAGTTCTTC
TRBV7-2,NA,TRBJ2-1,NA,CASSLVPVPGNEQFF,TGTGCCAGCAGCTTAGTGCCGGTTCCTGGGAATGAGCAGTTCTTC
TRBV5-6,TRBD2,TRBJ2-3,many,CASSLALAGLYTQYF,TGTGCCAGCAGCTTGGCACTAGCGGGACTATATACGCAGTATTTT
TRBV12-3/TRBV12-4,NA,TRBJ1-4,NA,CASSKGQSTEKLFF,TGTGCCAGCAGTAAAGGACAGTCGACTGAAAAACTGTTTTTT
TRBV20-1,NA,TRBJ2-2,few,CSAETVTTGELFF,TGCAGTGCCGAAACAGTGACCACCGGGGAGCTGTTTTTT
TRBV20-1,NA,TRBJ1-5,NA,CSASGGQPQHF,TGCAGTGCTAGCGGCGGTCAGCCCCAGCATTTT
TRBV7-3,NA,TRBJ2-1,few,CASSFDGHEQFF,TGTGCCAGCAGCTTCGATGGCCATGAGCAGTTCTTC
TRBV7-2,TRBD1,TRBJ2-7,NA,CASSLTRDSQSYEQYF,TGTGCCAGCAGCTTAACCCGGGACAGCCAGTCCTACGAGCAGTACTTC
TRBV6-2/TRBV6-3,TRBD1,TRBJ1-5,once,CASSDGQVQNQPQHF,TGTGCCAGCAGTGACGGACAGGTACAAAATCAGCCCCAGCATTTT
TRBV5-1,NA,TRBJ1-6,few,CASSGTGTLEGSPLHF,TGCGCCAGCAGCGGAACCGGGACACTCGAGGGTTCACCCCTCCACTTT
TRBV6-2/TRBV6-3,NA,TRBJ1-1,few,CASSRTDYTEAFF,TGTGCCAGCAGTCGGACGGATTACACTGAAGCTTTCTTT
TRBV7-9,NA,TRBJ2-7,NA,CASSSQEKGTYEQYF,TGTGCCAGCAGCTCCCAGGAGAAAGGAACCTACGAGCAGTACTTC
TRBV12-3/TRBV12-4,TRBD2,TRBJ2-2,NA,CASSLSASGMNTGELFF,TGTGCCAGCAGTTTGTCGGCTAGCGGGATGAACACCGGGGAGCTGTTTTTT
TRBV19,NA,TRBJ2-5,few,CASSIDLETQYF,TGTGCCAGTAGTATAGATCTGGAGACCCAGTACTTC
TRBV6-5,NA,TRBJ1-6,few,CASSYPGRNSPLHF,TGTGCCAGCAGTTACCCTGGACGGAATTCACCCCTCCACTTT
TRBV11-1,TRBD1,TRBJ1-6,NA,CASSLDRASLVGYNSPLHF,TGTGCCAGCAGTTTAGACAGGGCGAGTCTAGTGGGCTATAATTCACCCCTCCACTTT
TRBV7-3,NA,TRBJ2-5,NA,CASSLGQDSPRWETQYF,TGTGCCAGCAGCTTAGGGCAGGACTCACCGAGGTGGGAGACCCAGTACTTC